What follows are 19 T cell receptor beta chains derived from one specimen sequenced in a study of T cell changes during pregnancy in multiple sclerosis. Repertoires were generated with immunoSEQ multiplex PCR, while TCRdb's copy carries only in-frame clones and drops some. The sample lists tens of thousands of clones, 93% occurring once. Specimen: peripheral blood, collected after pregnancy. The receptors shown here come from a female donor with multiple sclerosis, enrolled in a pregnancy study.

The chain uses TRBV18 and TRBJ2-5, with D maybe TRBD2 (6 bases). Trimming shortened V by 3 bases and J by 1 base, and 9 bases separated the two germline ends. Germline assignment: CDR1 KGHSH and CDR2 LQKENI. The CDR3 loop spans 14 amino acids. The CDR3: CASSPTGVQETQYF. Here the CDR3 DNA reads TGTGCCAGCTCACCCACGGGGGTCCAAGAGACCCAGTACTTC.

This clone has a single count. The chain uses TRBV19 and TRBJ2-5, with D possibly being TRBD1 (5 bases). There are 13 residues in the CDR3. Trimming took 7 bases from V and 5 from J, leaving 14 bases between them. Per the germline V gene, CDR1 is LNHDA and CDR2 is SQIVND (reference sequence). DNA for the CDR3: TGTGCCAGTAACCCAGGGAAAGGGGAGACCCAGTACTTC. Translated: CASNPGKGETQYF.

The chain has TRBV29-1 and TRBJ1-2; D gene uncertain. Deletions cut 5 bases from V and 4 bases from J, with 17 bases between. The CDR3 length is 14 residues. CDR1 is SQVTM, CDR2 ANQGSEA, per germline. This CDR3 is CSVPDGGRIYGYTF. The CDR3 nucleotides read TGCAGCGTTCCTGACGGTGGCAGGATCTATGGCTACACCTTC. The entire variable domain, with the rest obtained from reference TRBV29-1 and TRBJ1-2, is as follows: SAVISQKPSRDICQRGTSLTIQCQVDSQVTMMFWYRQQPGQSLTLIATANQGSEATYESGFVIDKFPISRPNLTFSTLTVSNMSPEDSSIYLCSVPDGGRIYGYTFGSGTRLTVV.

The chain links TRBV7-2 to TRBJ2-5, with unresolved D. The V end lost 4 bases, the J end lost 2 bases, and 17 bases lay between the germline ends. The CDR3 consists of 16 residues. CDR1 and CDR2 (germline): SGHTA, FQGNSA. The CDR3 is CASSSSVLAIQETQYF. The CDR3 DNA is TGTGCCAGCAGCTCAAGTGTTCTGGCAATACAAGAGACCCAGTACTTC. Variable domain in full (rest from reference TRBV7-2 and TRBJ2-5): GAGVSQSPSNKVTEKGKDVELRCDPISGHTALYWYRQSLGQGLEFLIYFQGNSAPDKSGLPSDRFSAERTGGSVSTLTIQRTQQEDSAVYLCASSSSVLAIQETQYFGPGTRLLVL.

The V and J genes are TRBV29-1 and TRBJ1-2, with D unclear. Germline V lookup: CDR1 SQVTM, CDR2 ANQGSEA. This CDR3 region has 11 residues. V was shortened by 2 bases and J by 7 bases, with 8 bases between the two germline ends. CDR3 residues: CSVEHFPGYTF. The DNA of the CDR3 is TGCAGCGTTGAACACTTCCCTGGCTACACCTTC.

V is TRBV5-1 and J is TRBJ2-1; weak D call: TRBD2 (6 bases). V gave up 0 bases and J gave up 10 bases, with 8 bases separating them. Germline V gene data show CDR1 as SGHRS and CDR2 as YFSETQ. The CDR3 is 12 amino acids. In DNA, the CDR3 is TGCGCCAGCAGCTTGGGACTAGAAGAGCAGTTCTTC. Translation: CASSLGLEEQFF.

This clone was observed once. The CDR3 reads CASSQGYRTEAFF. Written as DNA, the CDR3 is TGTGCCAGCAGCCAGGGGTACCGCACTGAAGCTTTCTTT. The V call is TRBV6-5, the J call TRBJ1-1; D is perhaps TRBD1 (6 bases). The germline CDR1 and CDR2 sequences are MNHEY and SVGAGI. V was pared by 6 bases and J by 4 bases, with 12 bases between. The CDR3 is 13 amino acids.

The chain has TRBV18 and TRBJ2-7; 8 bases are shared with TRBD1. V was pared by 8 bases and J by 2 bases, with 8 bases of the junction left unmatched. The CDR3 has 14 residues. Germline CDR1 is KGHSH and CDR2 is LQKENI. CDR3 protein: CASRLGQGPYEQYF. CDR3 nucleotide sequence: TGTGCCAGCCGACTAGGACAGGGCCCCTACGAGCAGTACTTC.

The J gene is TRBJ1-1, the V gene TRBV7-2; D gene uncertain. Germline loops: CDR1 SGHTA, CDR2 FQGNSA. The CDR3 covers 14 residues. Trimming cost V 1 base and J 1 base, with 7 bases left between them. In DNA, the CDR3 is TGTGCCAGCAGCTTAGTACCAGGGAACACTGAAGCTTTCTTT. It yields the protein CASSLVPGNTEAFF.

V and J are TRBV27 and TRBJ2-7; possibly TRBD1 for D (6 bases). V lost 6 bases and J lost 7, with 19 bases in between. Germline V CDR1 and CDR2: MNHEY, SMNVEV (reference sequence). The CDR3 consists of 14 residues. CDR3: CASRTPRDTLEQYF. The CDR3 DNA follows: TGTGCCAGCAGAACCCCTAGGGACACCCTGGAGCAGTACTTC.

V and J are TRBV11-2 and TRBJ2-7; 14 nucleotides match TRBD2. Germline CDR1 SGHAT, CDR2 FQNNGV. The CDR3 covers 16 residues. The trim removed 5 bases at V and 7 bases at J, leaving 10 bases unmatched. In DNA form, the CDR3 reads TGTGCCAGCAGCCCGTACGGACTAGCGGGAGGAGATGAGCAGTACTTC. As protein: CASSPYGLAGGDEQYF.

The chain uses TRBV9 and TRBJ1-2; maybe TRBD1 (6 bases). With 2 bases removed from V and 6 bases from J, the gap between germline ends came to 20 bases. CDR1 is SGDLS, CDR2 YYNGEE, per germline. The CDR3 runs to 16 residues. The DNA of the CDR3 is TGTGCCAGCAGCGTGGGGGCTGGGGCAGGGTCGGATGGCTACACCTTC. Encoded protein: CASSVGAGAGSDGYTF.

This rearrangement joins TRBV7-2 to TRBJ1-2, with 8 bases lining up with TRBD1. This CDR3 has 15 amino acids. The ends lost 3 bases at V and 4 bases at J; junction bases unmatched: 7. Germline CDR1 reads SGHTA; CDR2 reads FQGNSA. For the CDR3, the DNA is TGTGCCAGCAGCTTGGCAGGGGGCAGTAGCTATGGCTACACCTTC. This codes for CASSLAGGSSYGYTF.

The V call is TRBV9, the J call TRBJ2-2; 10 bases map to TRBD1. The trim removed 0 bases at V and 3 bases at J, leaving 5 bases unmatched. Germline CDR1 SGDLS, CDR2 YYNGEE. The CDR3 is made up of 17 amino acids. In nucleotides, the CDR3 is TGTGCCAGCAGCGTAGGGCTGGGACAGGGGTACACCGGGGAGCTGTTTTTT. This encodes CASSVGLGQGYTGELFF.

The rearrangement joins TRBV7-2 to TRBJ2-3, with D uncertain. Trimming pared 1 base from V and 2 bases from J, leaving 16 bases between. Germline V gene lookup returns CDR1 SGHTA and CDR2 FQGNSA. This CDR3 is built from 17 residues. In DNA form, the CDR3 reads TGTGCCAGCAGCTTAGGGTTTAGTCGCGCCTTCACAGATACGCAGTATTTT. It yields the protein CASSLGFSRAFTDTQYF.

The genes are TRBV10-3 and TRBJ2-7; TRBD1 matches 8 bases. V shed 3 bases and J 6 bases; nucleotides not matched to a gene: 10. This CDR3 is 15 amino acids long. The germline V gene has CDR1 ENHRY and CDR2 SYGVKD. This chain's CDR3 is CAISELITGGFEQYF. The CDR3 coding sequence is TGTGCCATCAGTGAATTAATCACAGGGGGATTCGAGCAGTACTTC.

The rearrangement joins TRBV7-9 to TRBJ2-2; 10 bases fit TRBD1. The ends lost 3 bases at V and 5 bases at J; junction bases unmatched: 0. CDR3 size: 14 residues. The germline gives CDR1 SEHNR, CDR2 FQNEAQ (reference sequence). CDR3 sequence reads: CASSLGQGTGELFF. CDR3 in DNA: TGTGCCAGCAGCTTGGGACAGGGGACCGGGGAGCTGTTTTTT.

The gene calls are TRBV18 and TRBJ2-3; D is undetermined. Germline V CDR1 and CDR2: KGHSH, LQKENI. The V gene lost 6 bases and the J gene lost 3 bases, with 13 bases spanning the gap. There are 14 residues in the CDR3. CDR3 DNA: TGTGCCAGCTCCCCTCTAGAGGTGACAGATACGCAGTATTTT. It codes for CASSPLEVTDTQYF.

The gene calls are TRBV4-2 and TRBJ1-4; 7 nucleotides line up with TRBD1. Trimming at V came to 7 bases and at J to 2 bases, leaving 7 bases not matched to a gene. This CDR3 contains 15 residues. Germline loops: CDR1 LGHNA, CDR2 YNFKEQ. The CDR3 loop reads CASNSGGQTNEKLFF. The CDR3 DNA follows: TGTGCCAGCAACTCCGGGGGACAGACTAATGAAAAACTGTTTTTT.